These 4 T cell receptor beta chains originate from one sample sequenced in a study of technical replicates of blood from several donors. Profiled with immunoSEQ multiplex PCR; TCRdb holds only in-frame clones, not every one. The sample carries approximately 15,000 clones, approximately 80% recorded once. The sample comprised PBMCs. These TCRs come from a human donor in good health.

This rearrangement joins TRBV25-1 to TRBJ1-4; D call uncertain. The germline V gene has CDR1 MGHDK and CDR2 SYGVNS. The CDR3 is 14 amino acids. Trimming took 5 bases from V and 0 from J, leaving 7 bases between them. The CDR3 region is CASSSGTTNEKLFF. The CDR3 DNA reads as TGTGCCAGCAGTTCGGGGACAACTAATGAAAAACTGTTTTTT.

The rearrangement links TRBV6-1 to TRBJ2-7, with a weak D call TRBD2 (7 bases). Germline V gene lookup returns CDR1 MNHNS and CDR2 SASEGT. The CDR3 spans 15 residues. The germline V and J ends were trimmed by 6 bases and 2 bases, with 17 bases remaining between them. As DNA, the CDR3 is TGTGCCAGCAGAAAGGGGGGGGCCGCCGCCTACGAGCAGTACTTC. The encoded protein is CASRKGGAAAYEQYF.

V gene TRBV9 combines with J gene TRBJ1-5; D possibly corresponds to TRBD1 (6 bases). Germline values: CDR1 SGDLS, CDR2 YYNGEE. V was trimmed by 2 bases and J by 3 bases, leaving 12 bases between them. The CDR3 sequence is 15 residues long. CDR3 sequence reads: CASSVGQLDNQPQHF. DNA of the CDR3: TGTGCCAGCAGCGTTGGACAGCTTGACAATCAGCCCCAGCATTTT.

The chain combines TRBV7-2 with TRBJ2-7; tentative D call: TRBD1 (6 bases). Germline CDR1 and CDR2: SGHTA and FQGNSA. The CDR3 totals 13 residues. Between the trimmed V and J ends, which lost 0 bases and 6 bases, there was a span of 9 bases. In DNA form, the CDR3 reads TGTGCCAGCAGCTTAGCGCTGGGGGCCGAGCAGTACTTC. It codes for CASSLALGAEQYF.